This T cell receptor beta chain is from a study of T cells in Graves' hyperthyroidism and ophthalmopathy. RNA transcripts served as the template for amplifying TCR beta CDR3 regions. TCR CDR3 regions were first amplified by RT-PCR with HTBI primers. One entry per CDR3 protein, called by TCRdb with MiXCR from the multiplex PCR reads. The table has about 680,000 distinct CDR3 sequences, about a third seen once. This clonotype was observed many times. Looked up from germline, CDR1 is LGHNA and CDR2 is YSLEER. V lost 3 bases to trimming and J lost 5 bases; unmatched junction nucleotides: 6. The length of the CDR3 is 15 residues.

The sequenced sample consisted of blood. The sequence was obtained from a woman between 35 and 50 years old with Graves' hyperthyroidism. This chain links TRBV4-3 with TRBJ2-2; TRBD2 agrees at 7 bases. The CDR3 sequence: CASSQEDGRTGELFF. Here the CDR3 DNA reads TGCGCCAGCAGCCAGGAGGACGGGAGGACCGGGGAGCTGTTTTTT.